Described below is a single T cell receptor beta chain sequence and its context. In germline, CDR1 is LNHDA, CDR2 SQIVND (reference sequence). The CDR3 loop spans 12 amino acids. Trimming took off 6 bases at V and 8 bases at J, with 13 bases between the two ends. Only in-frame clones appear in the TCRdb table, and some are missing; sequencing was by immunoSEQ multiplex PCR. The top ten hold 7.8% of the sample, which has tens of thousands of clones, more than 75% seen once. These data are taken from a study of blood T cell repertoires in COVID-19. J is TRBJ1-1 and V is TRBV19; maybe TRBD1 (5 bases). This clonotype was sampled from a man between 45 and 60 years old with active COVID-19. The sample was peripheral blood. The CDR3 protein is CASRRGSLEAFF. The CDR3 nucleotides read TGTGCCAGTAGACGGGGGAGCTTGGAAGCTTTCTTT.